Listed below are T cell receptor beta chains from one sample, sequenced in a study of blood T cell repertoires in COVID-19. Some clones are missing from TCRdb's copy, which holds only in-frame ones; the method was immunoSEQ multiplex PCR. In the table there are about 190,000 clones, around 87% of which are singletons. Source material: peripheral blood. These receptors originate from a woman between 70 and 85 years old with COVID-19, enrolled during active disease. The CDR3 runs from the conserved cysteine through the conserved F or W. Fields, in order: clone size, V gene, J gene, CDR3 length, D gene, CDR3 protein, CDR3 DNA. A D gene is named only where the DNA matches it firmly. Only some rows state a clone size, as once, few, many or a class for expanded clones.

>-|TRBV21-1|TRBJ1-6|14|-
CASSKEAVDSPLHF
TGTGCCAGCAGCAAGGAAGCGGTGGATTCACCCCTCCACTTT
>-|TRBV4-1|TRBJ1-2|14|-
CASSQETANYGYTF
TGCGCCAGCAGCCAAGAAACAGCTAACTATGGCTACACCTTC
>-|TRBV7-2|TRBJ2-7|15|TRBD1
CASSPSTGGSYEQYF
TGTGCCAGCAGCCCCTCGACAGGGGGCTCCTACGAGCAGTACTTC
>-|TRBV19|TRBJ2-5|13|-
CASSEIRGETQYF
TGTGCCAGTAGTGAAATCAGGGGTGAGACCCAGTACTTC
>-|TRBV12-3/TRBV12-4|TRBJ2-7|12|-
CASSSGSGEQYF
TGTGCCAGCAGTTCGGGGAGCGGCGAGCAGTACTTC
>-|TRBV19|TRBJ2-7|16|TRBD2
CASSISGTSGSYEQYF
TGTGCCAGTAGTATAAGTGGGACTAGCGGGAGTTACGAGCAGTACTTC
>-|TRBV30|TRBJ2-5|13|TRBD2
CAWSYREEKTQYF
TGTGCCTGGAGTTACCGGGAGGAGAAGACCCAGTACTTC
>-|TRBV28|TRBJ1-4|14|-
CASSSPDLNEKLFF
TGTGCCAGCAGCAGTCCAGATCTTAATGAAAAACTGTTTTTT
>-|TRBV25-1|TRBJ1-2|15|TRBD1
CASSEAGQGIHGYTF
TGTGCCAGCAGTGAAGCGGGACAGGGTATTCACGGCTACACCTTC
>-|TRBV10-3|TRBJ1-4|13|TRBD1
CATRTGRDEKLFF
TGTGCCACCCGGACAGGGAGGGATGAAAAACTGTTTTTT
>-|TRBV19|TRBJ1-5|14|TRBD1
CASSTGTGDQPQHF
TGTGCCAGTAGCACCGGGACAGGGGATCAGCCCCAGCATTTT
>-|TRBV19|TRBJ1-5|13|-
CASAGDSNQPQHF
TGTGCCAGTGCAGGGGATAGCAATCAGCCCCAGCATTTT
>-|TRBV5-1|TRBJ1-1|15|-
CASSLEPTGNTEAFF
TGCGCCAGCAGCTTGGAGCCGACAGGGAACACTGAAGCTTTCTTT
>-|TRBV3-1/TRBV3-2|TRBJ2-1|16|TRBD2
CASSQILAGRYNEQFF
TGTGCCAGCAGCCAGATACTAGCGGGACGATACAATGAGCAGTTCTTC
>-|TRBV7-9|TRBJ1-2|12|TRBD1
CANDEDRGGYTF
TGTGCCAACGACGAGGACAGGGGCGGCTACACCTTC
>once|TRBV6-5|TRBJ1-2|14|TRBD1
CASSRQGFGYGYTF
TGTGCCAGCAGCCGACAGGGGTTCGGCTATGGCTACACCTTC
>-|TRBV7-9|TRBJ2-3|16|TRBD2
CASSGGTSGSTDTQYF
TGTGCCAGCAGCGGGGGGACTAGCGGGAGTACCGATACGCAGTATTTT
>-|TRBV9|TRBJ2-3|18|-
CASSVATDNPISTDTQYF
TGTGCCAGCAGCGTAGCGACGGACAACCCCATTAGCACAGATACGCAGTATTTT
>-|TRBV19|TRBJ2-6|18|TRBD1
CASSIRTGGPSGANVLTF
TGTGCCAGTAGTATCCGGACAGGGGGTCCCTCTGGGGCCAACGTCCTGACTTTC
>-|TRBV6-2/TRBV6-3|TRBJ2-7|16|TRBD2
CASSGTLRTSGYEQYF
TGTGCCAGCAGTGGAACACTGAGGACTAGCGGCTACGAGCAGTACTTC
>-|TRBV2|TRBJ1-2|13|TRBD1
CASKPGQGYGYTF
TGTGCCAGCAAACCGGGACAGGGCTATGGCTACACCTTC
>-|TRBV19|TRBJ2-7|16|TRBD1
CASSKKPGQGTLEQYF
TGTGCCAGTAGTAAAAAGCCGGGACAGGGAACCCTCGAGCAGTACTTC
>few|TRBV3-1/TRBV3-2|TRBJ2-3|17|TRBD2
CASSQDSGRASADTQYF
TGTGCCAGCAGCCAAGATAGCGGGAGGGCGAGCGCAGATACGCAGTATTTT
>-|TRBV3-1/TRBV3-2|TRBJ1-5|17|-
CASSPTGQSYSNQPQHF
TGTGCCAGCAGCCCCACTGGACAGTCTTATAGCAATCAGCCCCAGCATTTT
>-|TRBV6-1|TRBJ2-7|14|-
CASSEAANLDEQYF
TGTGCCAGCAGTGAAGCCGCGAACCTAGACGAGCAGTACTTC
>-|TRBV7-3|TRBJ1-5|13|-
CASSRGFDQPQHF
TGTGCCAGCAGTCGAGGATTCGATCAGCCCCAGCATTTT
>-|TRBV28|TRBJ2-2|14|-
CASMKRAYTGELFF
TGTGCCAGCATGAAGCGGGCCTACACCGGGGAGCTGTTTTTT
>few|TRBV4-3|TRBJ1-6|15|-
CASSHTYGDDSPLHF
TGCGCCAGCAGCCATACATACGGAGATGATTCACCCCTCCACTTT
>-|TRBV7-3|TRBJ2-5|16|TRBD1
CASSSTPGQGAETQYF
TGTGCCAGCAGCTCCACCCCGGGACAGGGTGCTGAGACCCAGTACTTC
>-|TRBV5-6|TRBJ1-6|12|-
CASSLLRKPLHF
TGTGCCAGCAGCCTCCTTCGTAAACCCCTCCACTTT
>-|TRBV20-1|TRBJ2-7|12|-
CSASPSSYEQYF
TGCAGTGCTAGTCCGAGCTCCTACGAGCAGTACTTC
>-|TRBV19|TRBJ2-1|14|-
CASSTSGRSNEQFF
TGTGCCAGTAGTACCTCCGGTCGGTCCAATGAGCAGTTCTTC